The 24 T cell receptor beta chains listed next were all sequenced from one sample in a study of technical replicates of blood from several donors. The table came from immunoSEQ multiplex PCR; TCRdb's copy has only in-frame clones and leaves some out. This table has tens of thousands of clones, 90% to 95% appearing once. Sample: T cells isolated from PBMCs. The receptors originated from a human donor in good health.

This chain connects TRBV10-1 to TRBJ2-5, with 8 bases lining up with TRBD1. The CDR3 has 18 residues. Germline lookup yields CDR1 WNHNN and CDR2 SYGVQD (reference sequence). The trim removed 6 bases at V and 4 bases at J, leaving 19 bases unmatched. CDR3: CASSQGRGPGGAPETQYF. CDR3 nucleotides: TGCGCCAGCAGCCAGGGCAGGGGGCCTGGGGGAGCCCCAGAGACCCAGTACTTC.

The V call is TRBV7-3, the J call TRBJ1-2; D is ambiguous. The CDR3 is 17 amino acids. CDR1 SGHTA and CDR2 FQGTGA come from the germline V gene. Between the trimmed V and J ends, which lost 1 base and 4 bases, there was a span of 19 bases. Here the CDR3 reads CASSLINNAGRVYGYTF. The DNA for the CDR3 is TGTGCCAGCAGCTTAATTAATAATGCAGGCCGCGTCTATGGCTACACCTTC.

The rearrangement uses TRBV10-1 and TRBJ2-1; 7 bases line up with TRBD2. The CDR3 covers 15 residues. Trimming removed 2 bases from V and 7 bases from J; junction bases left unmatched: 8. Per germline, CDR1 WNHNN and CDR2 SYGVQD (reference sequence). The CDR3 sequence: CASSEVREGLNEQFF. The DNA for the CDR3 is TGCGCCAGCAGTGAGGTGAGGGAGGGCCTTAATGAGCAGTTCTTC.

The chain is built from TRBV14 and TRBJ1-2; 7 bases line up with TRBD1. J gave up 0 bases and V 2 bases, and 18 bases lay outside the gene matches. CDR1 and CDR2 from the germline V gene are SGHDN and FVKESK. The CDR3 length is 20 residues. CDR3 loop: CASSQTTDRRSLLTNYGYTF. CDR3 sequence (DNA): TGTGCCAGCAGCCAAACAACGGACAGGCGATCTCTACTCACTAACTATGGCTACACCTTC.

This clone was recorded a few times. The chain carries TRBV18 and TRBJ1-6, with a tentative D call TRBD1 (6 bases). The V and J ends lost 2 bases and 8 bases respectively, with 19 bases between them. Germline values: CDR1 KGHSH, CDR2 LQKENI. The CDR3 consists of 17 residues. The CDR3 bases are TGTGCCAGCTCACCATTGGAACAGGGCGCCGAGTATTCACCCCTCCACTTT. Its protein is CASSPLEQGAEYSPLHF.

J is TRBJ1-6 and V is TRBV19; 8 bases match TRBD1. The CDR3 is made up of 14 amino acids. Germline V gene lookup returns CDR1 LNHDA and CDR2 SQIVND (reference sequence). With V trimmed by 9 bases and J by 10 bases, 11 bases remained unmatched. The CDR3 here is CASWDRTWGSPLHF. CDR3 nucleotides: TGTGCCAGCTGGGACAGGACCTGGGGGTCACCCCTCCACTTT.

This sequence joins TRBV9 and TRBJ2-2; 7 nucleotides match TRBD2. The CDR3 is 13 residues long. V was pared by 0 bases and J by 7 bases, with 0 bases of the junction left unmatched. Germline V gene sequence: CDR1 SGDLS, CDR2 YYNGEE. The CDR3 spells CASSVAGGGELFF. CDR3 bases: TGTGCCAGCAGCGTAGCGGGGGGCGGGGAGCTGTTTTTT.

This sequence joins TRBV6-5 and TRBJ1-2; possibly TRBD1 for D (5 bases). The CDR3 has 13 residues. The germline CDR1 and CDR2 sequences are MNHEY and SVGAGI. Trimming shortened V by 6 bases and J by 8 bases, and 16 bases separated the two germline ends. Here the CDR3 reads CASSQQAEGGYTF. CDR3 sequence (DNA): TGTGCCAGCAGCCAACAGGCGGAAGGGGGCTACACCTTC.

This rearrangement joins TRBV14 to TRBJ2-5; 7 nucleotides agree with TRBD1. Germline-derived CDR1 and CDR2 are SGHDN and FVKESK. V trimming: 1 base; J trimming: 2 bases; junction bases outside the gene matches: 10. This CDR3 comprises 17 residues. CDR3 sequence: CASSQGLLGGWQETQYF. The CDR3 coding sequence is TGTGCCAGCAGCCAAGGGCTGCTAGGGGGCTGGCAAGAGACCCAGTACTTC.

The sample holds many counts of this clone. This sequence joins TRBV13 and TRBJ2-7, with 11 bases lining up with TRBD2. The V gene's germline CDR1 is PRHDT and CDR2 FYEKMQ (reference sequence). The V segment lost 2 bases and the J segment 2 bases; nucleotides outside the gene matches: 23. The CDR3 sequence is 22 residues long. CDR3 DNA sequence: TGTGCCAGCAGCTTACCCCGAACTAGCGGGAGCCTCCGGGACGCACCTGCCTACGAGCAGTACTTC. Residues: CASSLPRTSGSLRDAPAYEQYF.

The chain couples TRBV5-1 to TRBJ1-4; D is undetermined. Germline-derived CDR1 and CDR2 are SGHRS and YFSETQ. The CDR3 sequence is 17 residues long. V gave up 4 bases and J gave up 0 bases, with 16 bases separating them. The CDR3 region has the DNA TGCGCCAGCAGCCCTGGGAGTGGAGGAGCAACTAATGAAAAACTGTTTTTT. This translates into CASSPGSGGATNEKLFF.

The chain recombines TRBV6-5 with TRBJ1-1; a weak D match, TRBD1 (5 bases). V was trimmed by 2 bases and J by 5 bases, leaving 12 bases between them. The CDR3 has 14 residues. CDR1 is MNHEY, CDR2 SVGAGI, per germline. The CDR3 loop is CASSYTPAGTEAFF. For the CDR3, the DNA is TGTGCCAGCAGTTACACCCCGGCAGGGACTGAAGCTTTCTTT.

The rearrangement uses TRBV28 and TRBJ2-1; 8 nucleotides align to TRBD2. CDR3 length: 15 amino acids. Germline V gives CDR1 MDHEN, CDR2 SYDVKM. Losses at the gene ends were 4 bases for V and 4 bases for J; bases not matched to a gene: 6. This chain's CDR3 is CASSSSAGGYNEQFF. Here the CDR3 DNA reads TGTGCCAGCAGTTCCTCTGCGGGGGGATACAATGAGCAGTTCTTC.

The CDR3 coding sequence is TGTGCCAGCAGACGATCCCCGGGACAGGGCTCTGGAAACACCATATATTTT. It encodes CASRRSPGQGSGNTIYF. J is TRBJ1-3 and V is TRBV5-4, with TRBD1 matching 9 bases. Germline-derived CDR1 and CDR2 are SGHNT and YYREEE (reference sequence). The J segment lost 0 bases and the V segment lost 5 bases, leaving 9 bases of the junction unmatched. This CDR3 contains 17 residues.

This chain connects TRBV7-3 to TRBJ2-3; a possible D gene is TRBD2 (5 bases). CDR1 SGHTA and CDR2 FQGTGA come from the germline V gene. Between the trimmed V and J ends, which lost 3 bases and 0 bases, there was a span of 10 bases. The CDR3 is 15 residues long. The CDR3 loop is CASSFEGSSTDTQYF. CDR3 DNA: TGTGCCAGCAGCTTCGAGGGATCTAGCACAGATACGCAGTATTTT.

This CDR3 is CASSPTRKGLAQQETQYF. CDR3 in DNA: TGTGCCAGCAGCCCCACGCGAAAAGGACTAGCACAACAAGAGACCCAGTACTTC. The chain uses TRBV11-2 and TRBJ2-5, with 8 bases identical to TRBD2. This CDR3 contains 18 residues. Trimming took 5 bases from V and 2 from J; bases not matched to a gene: 16. Germline lookup yields CDR1 SGHAT and CDR2 FQNNGV. Drawing the rest from reference TRBV11-2 and TRBJ2-5, the complete variable domain is EAGVAQSPRYKIIEKRQSVAFWCNPISGHATLYWYQQILGQGPKLLIQFQNNGVVDDSQLPKDRFSAERLKGVDSTLKIQPAKLEDSAVYLCASSPTRKGLAQQETQYFGPGTRLLVL.

The chain uses TRBV7-3 and TRBJ1-6; D remains unclear. Deletions cut 5 bases from V and 5 bases from J, with 19 bases between. The CDR3 has 17 residues. Germline assignment: CDR1 SGHTA and CDR2 FQGTGA. In nucleotides, the CDR3 is TGTGCCAGCAGCCCGCATGGCAGCGCGGGGAATAATTCACCCCTCCACTTT. This encodes CASSPHGSAGNNSPLHF.

The chain links TRBV20-1 to TRBJ2-1; D is ambiguous. Between the trimmed V and J ends, which lost 5 bases and 4 bases, there was a span of 6 bases. This CDR3 has 11 residues. Germline loops: CDR1 DFQATT, CDR2 SNEGSKA (reference sequence). Here the CDR3 DNA reads TGCAGTGCTCTGCGGTACAATGAGCAGTTCTTC. Protein: CSALRYNEQFF.

This rearrangement joins TRBV6-5 to TRBJ2-7, with D unresolved. Between the trimmed V and J ends, which lost 5 bases and 4 bases, there was a span of 9 bases. Germline lookup yields CDR1 MNHEY and CDR2 SVGAGI. The CDR3 has 12 amino acids. The DNA for the CDR3 is TGTGCCAGCAGTGGCAACAGTTACGAGCAGTACTTC. This gives the protein CASSGNSYEQYF.

This sequence joins TRBV7-8 and TRBJ2-1; 9 bases are shared with TRBD2. J was trimmed by 6 bases and V by 5 bases; bases with no gene match: 11. Germline V gene data show CDR1 as SGHVS and CDR2 as FQNEAQ. The CDR3 runs to 16 residues. The CDR3 here is CASSMGLAAPLNEQFF. Here the CDR3 DNA reads TGTGCCAGCAGCATGGGACTAGCAGCCCCCCTCAATGAGCAGTTCTTC.

This chain connects TRBV5-1 to TRBJ2-1; 9 bases agree with TRBD2. This CDR3 is 18 amino acids long. After removal of 3 bases from V and 2 bases from J, the junction contained 12 bases not matched to a gene. CDR1 SGHRS and CDR2 YFSETQ come from the germline V gene. CDR3 residues: CASSWETLAGAAYNEQFF. The CDR3 nucleotides are TGCGCCAGCAGCTGGGAGACCTTAGCGGGAGCGGCCTACAATGAGCAGTTCTTC.

The chain uses TRBV28 and TRBJ1-5; 7 bases fit TRBD1. V lost 3 bases, J lost 2 bases, and 7 bases stayed unmatched. In germline, CDR1 is MDHEN, CDR2 SYDVKM. The CDR3 has 16 residues. The chain's CDR3 is CASSFGIQGRNQPQHF. In nucleotides, the CDR3 is TGTGCCAGCAGTTTCGGGATACAGGGGCGCAATCAGCCCCAGCATTTT.

The CDR3 DNA reads TGCGCCAGCAGCTTGCTGGGGGCCTCCTCTGGAAACACCATATATTTT. Residues: CASSLLGASSGNTIYF. The chain couples TRBV5-1 to TRBJ1-3, with D perhaps matching TRBD1 (6 bases). The CDR3 has 16 amino acids. Trimming pared 1 base from V and 0 bases from J, leaving 11 bases between. Germline CDR1 is SGHRS and CDR2 is YFSETQ.

This clone has just a few counts. V and J are TRBV6-5 and TRBJ1-1, with a weak D call TRBD1 (5 bases). This CDR3 spans 14 amino acids. The germline V and J ends were trimmed by 4 bases and 0 bases, with 9 bases remaining between them. In germline, CDR1 is MNHEY, CDR2 SVGAGI. The CDR3 here is CASSLPGMNTEAFF. For the CDR3, the DNA is TGTGCCAGCAGTTTACCAGGGATGAACACTGAAGCTTTCTTT.